The text below deals with one TCR beta chain. Its antigen remains unidentified. The sample is drawn from a study of blood T cells in healthy people across ages. General study results and limits: Possibly, changes in expanded clonotypes were confounded because donor CMV status was unknown. Estimates of diversity drawn from one million T cells were considered underestimates. Age showed a roughly linear inverse relationship with TCR beta diversity per million T cells.

A J-beta primer mix and a sample-barcoded 5' primer were used in a second PCR of about 7 to 12 cycles. A template-switch adaptor containing 12 random nucleotides labeled each cDNA molecule. TCRdb re-called the 5' RACE reads with MiXCR, one entry per CDR3 protein. Of 650,000 to 800,000 distinct CDR3 sequences in the sample, 44% were seen once. V lost 6 bases and J lost 6, with 22 bases in between. This CDR3 region has 15 residues. From germline, CDR1 is SQVTM and CDR2 ANQGSEA. The sample comprised blood. The sequence was obtained from a man between 60 and 75 years old in good health. The rearrangement links TRBV29-1 to TRBJ2-3; D is ambiguous. The CDR3 loop is CSVLMDRTELDTQYF. In DNA, the CDR3 is TGCAGCGTCCTTATGGACCGGACGGAGTTGGATACGCAGTATTTT.